A single T cell receptor beta chain is shown here with its context. The target antigen is unknown. Germline CDR1 reads LNHNV; CDR2 reads YYDKDF (reference sequence). Unmatched junction bases numbered 13, after V lost 6 bases and J lost 6 bases. The CDR3 spans 16 residues. This sample was included in a study of beta chain features in type 1 diabetes. Study-wide findings and caveats: All four CD4+ subsets of Type 1 diabetes patients contained TCRB CDR3s that were moderately but significantly shorter. It was possible that PCR favored shorter templates, equally so in patients and controls.

The entirety of the isolated RNA underwent reverse transcription, so expressed TCRB transcripts were sequenced. Libraries were prepared by immunoSEQ multiplex PCR; TCRdb keeps only in-frame clonotypes and omits some of them. The sample consists of 600,000 to 700,000 clones, 12% of them appearing once. The receptor was derived from a man aged 25-45 years with type 1 diabetes. The specimen sequenced was naive CD4+ T cells from blood. The V call is TRBV15, the J call TRBJ1-4, with 7 bases matching TRBD1. CDR3 coding DNA: TGTGCCACCAGTGATTCACCGGGACAGCCGTATGAAAAACTGTTTTTT. It codes for CATSDSPGQPYEKLFF.